These 24 T cell receptor beta chains were sequenced from one sample in a study of blood T cell repertoires in COVID-19 (dated by TCRdb to 2018 to 2020). Libraries were made using the immunoSEQ multiplex PCR assay. Drawn from immuneACCESS, this table holds only the in-frame rearrangements with V and J called that TCRdb kept. Clones are partly lost; checked studies trace under half to an unresolved V gene and leave the rest unexplained. This sample is represented by tens of thousands of clones; under 95% of them were singletons. The top ten clones comprise about 2.5% of the sample. Sequencing was carried out using peripheral blood. These receptors all come from a human donor with active COVID-19. The donor label of this sample is uncertain.

This clone occurred once. This rearrangement joins TRBV5-1 to TRBJ2-5; D is perhaps TRBD2 (6 bases). Germline values: CDR1 SGHRS, CDR2 YFSETQ. V dropped 2 bases and J dropped 5 bases, with 16 bases sitting between them. The CDR3 extends over 15 amino acids. Written as DNA, the CDR3 is TGCGCCAGCAGCTTTGGGACTGGCTTTGGGGAGACCCAGTACTTC. Translated, it gives CASSFGTGFGETQYF.

This sequence joins TRBV6-6 and TRBJ2-7, with 7 bases identical to TRBD1. The length of the CDR3 is 15 residues. CDR1 and CDR2 from the germline V gene are MNHNY and SVGAGI (reference sequence). Germline trimming cut 2 bases from V and 0 bases from J; bases unmatched to any gene: 4. CDR3 loop: CASSYTTGSSYEQYF. The CDR3 coding sequence is TGTGCCAGCAGTTACACGACAGGGAGCTCCTACGAGCAGTACTTC.

The J gene is TRBJ1-5, the V gene TRBV28; the match to TRBD1 covers 8 bases. The ends lost 5 bases at V and 6 bases at J; junction bases unmatched: 6. The CDR3 has 14 amino acids. Germline V CDR1 and CDR2: MDHEN, SYDVKM. This CDR3 is CASSAGTGSQPQHF. The CDR3 coding sequence is TGTGCCAGCAGTGCTGGGACAGGAAGTCAGCCCCAGCATTTT.

The CDR3 loop is CASSLEGLAGGPTDTQYF. CDR3 DNA: TGCGCCAGCAGCTTGGAAGGACTAGCGGGGGGGCCGACAGATACGCAGTATTTT. The chain links TRBV5-1 to TRBJ2-3, with TRBD2 matching over 15 bases. This CDR3 contains 18 residues. Germline lookup yields CDR1 SGHRS and CDR2 YFSETQ. V was clipped by 0 bases and J by 3 bases; unmatched bases: 5.

The chain links TRBV9 to TRBJ2-7; possible D gene TRBD2, 6 bases. The CDR3 runs to 13 residues. Germline lookup yields CDR1 SGDLS and CDR2 YYNGEE. Trimming took 4 bases from V and 7 from J, leaving 15 bases between them. CDR3 protein: CASSPQTAGEQYF. As DNA, the CDR3 is TGTGCCAGCAGCCCTCAGACGGCGGGGGAGCAGTACTTC.

The rearrangement uses TRBV7-3 and TRBJ2-5; D is perhaps TRBD2 (6 bases). The V gene's germline CDR1 is SGHTA and CDR2 FQGTGA. V lost 1 base, J lost 9 bases, and 9 bases lay in between. The CDR3 runs 12 residues. CDR3: CASSLRPGAQYF. CDR3 bases: TGTGCCAGCAGCTTAAGGCCGGGGGCCCAGTACTTC.

This clone came up once. This chain joins TRBV24-1 and TRBJ2-2, with 12 nucleotides matching TRBD1. The CDR3 loop spans 14 amino acids. Trimming cost V 7 bases and J 7 bases; bases outside gene matches: 3. The germline V gene has CDR1 KGHDR and CDR2 SFDVKD. This CDR3 is CATSGTGGSGELFF. In DNA form, the CDR3 reads TGTGCCACCAGCGGGACAGGGGGCAGCGGGGAGCTGTTTTTT.

This rearrangement joins TRBV2 to TRBJ2-7; a possible D gene is TRBD2 (5 bases). This CDR3 is 12 amino acids long. Germline V gene sequence: CDR1 SNHLY, CDR2 FYNNEI. V gave up 9 bases and J gave up 3 bases, with 12 bases separating them. In nucleotides, the CDR3 is TGTGCCAGTCGGAAGGGAGACTACGAGCAGTACTTC. It is translated as CASRKGDYEQYF.

The genes are TRBV12-3 or TRBV12-4 and TRBJ1-2; no clear D gene. The V and J ends lost 8 bases and 7 bases respectively, with 17 bases between them. The CDR3 loop spans 13 amino acids. The CDR3 DNA is TGTGCCAGCGCTCTTTTGGGAGGTACTGGCTACACCTTC. As protein: CASALLGGTGYTF.

The J gene is TRBJ1-2, the V gene TRBV6-5, with D uncertain. Trimming left V 7 bases short and J 8 bases short, with 20 bases between. CDR3 size: 14 residues. Germline V gene sequence: CDR1 MNHEY, CDR2 SVGAGI. The CDR3 is CASIDWSYLRGYTF. DNA of the CDR3: TGTGCCAGCATCGACTGGTCCTACCTTCGGGGCTACACCTTC.

The chain joins TRBV19 to TRBJ1-3; D is unclear. The CDR3 has 16 residues. The germline V gene encodes CDR1 LNHDA and CDR2 SQIVND (reference sequence). Trimming removed 4 bases at V and 8 bases at J, with 21 bases between. CDR3 bases: TGTGCCAGTAGTACGGGTTCGGAAGCCGCGCGTTACACCATATATTTT. As protein: CASSTGSEAARYTIYF.

The rearrangement uses TRBV5-1 and TRBJ2-6; TRBD1 matches at 7 bases. The CDR3 has 17 residues. CDR1 and CDR2 from the germline V gene are SGHRS and YFSETQ. V shed 3 bases, J shed 1 base, and the junction held 7 bases outside the gene matches. The CDR3 loop reads CASSSRQGDSGANVLTF. CDR3 nucleotide sequence: TGCGCCAGCAGCTCAAGACAGGGTGATTCTGGGGCCAACGTCCTGACTTTC.

This chain links TRBV11-2 with TRBJ1-6, with D maybe TRBD1 (5 bases). The CDR3 is made up of 15 amino acids. The V gene's germline CDR1 is SGHAT and CDR2 FQNNGV. V gave up 5 bases and J gave up 5 bases, with 13 bases separating them. DNA for the CDR3: TGTGCCAGCAGCAAAGAGACAGTTAATAATTCACCCCTCCACTTT. This encodes CASSKETVNNSPLHF.

This chain connects TRBV5-1 to TRBJ2-7, with D tentatively TRBD1 (6 bases). Between the trimmed V and J ends, which lost 0 bases and 4 bases, there was a span of 11 bases. Germline CDR1 reads SGHRS; CDR2 reads YFSETQ. The CDR3 has 14 amino acids. In nucleotides, the CDR3 is TGCGCCAGCAGCTTGGCTGGGGGCCATTACGAGCAGTACTTC. This codes for CASSLAGGHYEQYF.

The gene calls are TRBV3-1 (or the pseudogene TRBV3-2) and TRBJ2-2; TRBD2 is a possible D gene (5 bases). CDR1 and CDR2 from the germline V gene are LGHDT and YNNKEL (reference sequence). V lost 4 bases and J 6 bases, leaving 12 bases between the germline ends. The CDR3 runs to 14 residues. CDR3 nucleotide sequence: TGTGCCAGCAGCCGATCGAGCGGTGCCGGGGAGCTGTTTTTT. It specifies CASSRSSGAGELFF.

The chain recombines TRBV7-2 with TRBJ2-2; 7 positions match TRBD1. The CDR3 extends over 14 amino acids. With V trimmed by 7 bases and J by 6 bases, 8 bases remained unmatched. Germline values: CDR1 SGHTA, CDR2 FQGNSA. The CDR3 sequence is CASTGTVASGELFF. The CDR3 nucleotides read TGTGCCAGCACCGGGACAGTGGCTTCCGGGGAGCTGTTTTTT.

The chain is built from TRBV5-1 and TRBJ1-1, with D possibly being TRBD1 (6 bases). This CDR3 contains 15 residues. Looked up from germline, CDR1 is SGHRS and CDR2 is YFSETQ. V lost 3 bases to trimming and J lost 1 base, with 13 bases between them. This CDR3 is CASSWQGTGNTEAFF. As DNA, the CDR3 is TGCGCCAGCAGCTGGCAGGGGACCGGGAACACTGAAGCTTTCTTT.

The CDR3 DNA follows: TGTGCCAGCAGGCGTCAGGTGGCGGGCACTGAAGCTTTCTTT. Its protein is CASRRQVAGTEAFF. The chain employs TRBV6-5 and TRBJ1-1; no clear D gene. The germline gives CDR1 MNHEY, CDR2 SVGAGI. The CDR3 covers 14 residues. V was shortened by 6 bases and J by 4 bases, with 15 bases between the two germline ends.

V gene TRBV7-2 combines with J gene TRBJ2-7, with 10 bases aligning to TRBD1. The germline V gene has CDR1 SGHTA and CDR2 FQGNSA. V trimming: 5 bases; J trimming: 0 bases; junction bases outside the gene matches: 4. The CDR3 is made up of 15 amino acids. The CDR3 coding sequence is TGTGCCAGCAGCCGTCGGACAGGGGGCTCCTACGAGCAGTACTTC. Its translation is CASSRRTGGSYEQYF.

This clone has only one observation. The chain has TRBV6-6 and TRBJ2-7; a weak D match, TRBD1 (5 bases). Trimming left V 8 bases short and J 2 bases short, with 13 bases between. CDR1 and CDR2 from the germline V gene are MNHNY and SVGAGI (reference sequence). The CDR3 extends over 13 amino acids. The CDR3 loop is CASAGRVPYEQYF. The DNA of the CDR3 is TGTGCCAGCGCCGGCAGGGTCCCCTACGAGCAGTACTTC.

The V gene is TRBV28, the J gene TRBJ2-2; the match to TRBD1 covers 7 bases. The CDR3 contains 15 residues. J gave up 5 bases and V 7 bases, and 10 bases lay outside the gene matches. Germline CDR1 and CDR2: MDHEN and SYDVKM. The CDR3 protein is CASIPGQATTGELFF. Written as DNA, the CDR3 is TGTGCCAGCATCCCCGGACAGGCGACGACCGGGGAGCTGTTTTTT.

This clone was observed a few times. The gene calls are TRBV7-9 and TRBJ1-2; D possibly corresponds to TRBD1 (5 bases). V was cut by 5 bases and J by 7 bases, with 14 bases left in between. The germline gives CDR1 SEHNR, CDR2 FQNEAQ (reference sequence). The CDR3 is 13 residues long. CDR3 sequence: CASSKERDSGYTF. CDR3 nucleotide sequence: TGTGCCAGCAGCAAAGAAAGGGACTCTGGCTACACCTTC.

This chain connects TRBV5-4 to TRBJ2-2, with 14 bases aligning to TRBD2. The CDR3 spans 19 residues. V gave up 4 bases and J gave up 5 bases; unmatched junction bases: 13. The germline gives CDR1 SGHNT, CDR2 YYREEE (reference sequence). The chain's CDR3 is CASSDLTTSGGAGTGELFF. CDR3 bases: TGTGCCAGCAGCGACCTTACGACTAGCGGGGGGGCCGGGACCGGGGAGCTGTTTTTT. Full variable domain (rest looked up from reference TRBV5-4 and TRBJ2-2): ETGVTQSPTHLIKTRGQQVTLRCSSQSGHNTVSWYQQALGQGPQFIFQYYREEENGRGNFPPRFSGLQFPNYSSELNVNALELDDSALYLCASSDLTTSGGAGTGELFFGEGSRLTVL.

The chain links TRBV7-6 to TRBJ2-2; 10 bases align to TRBD2. Germline V CDR1 and CDR2: SGHVS, FNYEAQ. The ends lost 3 bases at V and 5 bases at J; junction bases unmatched: 18. The CDR3 length is 20 residues. The CDR3 reads CASSLGFAGTSELGTGELFF. The CDR3 DNA reads as TGTGCCAGCAGCTTGGGATTCGCCGGGACTAGCGAGTTGGGAACCGGGGAGCTGTTTTTT. Using reference TRBV7-6 and TRBJ2-2 for the parts outside the CDR3, the full variable domain is GAGVSQSPRYKVTKRGQDVALRCDPISGHVSLYWYRQALGQGPEFLTYFNYEAQQDKSGLPNDRFSAERPEGSISTLTIQRTEQRDSAMYRCASSLGFAGTSELGTGELFFGEGSRLTVL.